The rows below give T cell receptor beta chains drawn from one sample of a study of CD8+CD57+ T cells in acquired aplastic anemia. TCRdb called the reads again in MiXCR, with one record for every CDR3 protein. The table lists about 120,000 distinct CDR3 sequences, under 60% of them singletons. Input material: sorted CD4+, CD8+, or CD8+CD57+ T cells (not recorded which) from PBMCs. The source is a human donor with aplastic anemia. The CDR3 runs from the conserved cysteine through the conserved F or W. D genes are given only for firm matches. Part of the rows lack a size; the others show once, few, many or a class for expanded clones.

NA	many	TRBV28	TRBJ2-7	TGTGCCAGCAGTTTAGGACAAGAGCAGTACTTC	CASSLGQEQYF
TRBD1	NA	TRBV2	TRBJ2-7	TGTGCCAGCAGTCTTAGGGGGCGAGGGGAGCAGTACTTC	CASSLRGRGEQYF
TRBD2	many	TRBV27	TRBJ2-5	TGTGCCAGCAGTTACGCGGGAGGAGAAAAGACCCAGTACTTC	CASSYAGGEKTQYF
NA	medium-sized	TRBV29-1	TRBJ2-1	TGCAGCGTTGAGTCGCCTGCCGTCTACAATGAGCAGTTCTTC	CSVESPAVYNEQFF
NA	NA	TRBV7-3	TRBJ2-5	TGTGCCAACAGCGACAATCGGGAGACCCAGTACTTC	CANSDNRETQYF
NA	NA	TRBV24-1	TRBJ2-1	TGTGCCACCAGTGATTTTGGAGGGGTAAACAATGAGCAGTTCTTC	CATSDFGGVNNEQFF
TRBD1	many	TRBV20-1	TRBJ2-7	TGCAGTGCGCCCGGGACAGGGGCCTACGAGCAGTACTTC	CSAPGTGAYEQYF
TRBD2	NA	TRBV6-4	TRBJ2-2	TGTGCCAGCAGTGGGACTAGCGGGAACACCGGGGAGCTGCTTTTT	CASSGTSGNTGELLF
TRBD1	many	TRBV2	TRBJ2-7	TGTGCCAGCAGTCAGGACAGGGACCTGGGCTACGAGCAGTACTTC	CASSQDRDLGYEQYF
TRBD2	few	TRBV7-2	TRBJ2-7	TGTGCCAGCAGCCCCCCGGGAGGGCCCGAGCAGTACTTC	CASSPPGGPEQYF
TRBD1	many	TRBV12-3/TRBV12-4	TRBJ2-1	TGTGCCAGCACATCCCACCTTGGGACAGGGTGGAATGAGCAGTTCTTC	CASTSHLGTGWNEQFF
TRBD1	NA	TRBV19	TRBJ2-2	TGTGCCAGTAAAGTAGGGGGCGTGAACACCGGGGAGCTGTTCTTT	CASKVGGVNTGELFF
NA	many	TRBV5-1	TRBJ1-4	TGCGCCAGCAGCTTGACCGGACTTACAACTAATGAAAAACTGTTTTTT	CASSLTGLTTNEKLFF
TRBD1	NA	TRBV20-1	TRBJ1-1	TGCAGTGCTAGTGAGGGGGCAGGTGAAGCTTTCTTT	CSASEGAGEAFF
NA	NA	TRBV25-1	TRBJ1-2	TGTGCCAGCAGTGATGAAGGGGTTTGGGGCTACACCTTC	CASSDEGVWGYTF
NA	NA	TRBV7-2	TRBJ1-4	TGCGCCAGCAGCCCCTGGCGGGAGGTTGGTGAAAAACTGTTTTTT	CASSPWREVGEKLFF
TRBD1	NA	TRBV7-9	TRBJ1-2	TGTGCCAGCAGCGTCGGACAGGGCCTCGACGGCTACACCTTC	CASSVGQGLDGYTF
TRBD1	NA	TRBV4-1	TRBJ2-5	TGCGCCAGCAGCATTGGACAGGGGGAGACCCAGTACTTC	CASSIGQGETQYF
NA	once	TRBV7-6	TRBJ2-7	TGTGCCAGCGGCACCTACAGGTCCCACGAGCAGTACTTC	CASGTYRSHEQYF
NA	NA	TRBV20-1	TRBJ2-5	TGCAGTGCCACTATTGCCGGGACCCAGTACTTC	CSATIAGTQYF
TRBD1	many	TRBV24-1	TRBJ2-7	TGTGCCACCAGTGCCTGGGACAGGGGCACCTACGAGCAGTACTTC	CATSAWDRGTYEQYF
TRBD1	NA	TRBV7-2	TRBJ1-2	TGTGCCAGCAGCCGGGACAGGGCTGGTGGTGGCTACACCTTC	CASSRDRAGGGYTF
TRBD1	NA	TRBV11-1	TRBJ2-1	TGTGCCAGCAGCTTGACAGGGGGCCCTTACAATGAGCAGTTCTTC	CASSLTGGPYNEQFF
NA	NA	TRBV2	TRBJ2-6	TGTGCCAGCAGTGAGTCCCGGGACATCGCCCTGACTTTC	CASSESRDIALTF
TRBD1	many	TRBV6-1	TRBJ1-5	TGTGCCAGCAGTCAAGGACAGGGGGGACTTCAGCCCCAGCATTTT	CASSQGQGGLQPQHF
NA	NA	TRBV10-3	TRBJ2-7	TGTGCCATCAGGCAGGGGCTGGACGGTTACGAGCAGTACTTC	CAIRQGLDGYEQYF
TRBD2	once	TRBV19	TRBJ2-7	TGTGCCAGTAGTACACCGCGGGAGGGTGAGCAGTACTTC	CASSTPREGEQYF
NA	NA	TRBV11-2	TRBJ2-1	TGTGCCAGCAGGCCGAGCGAGGGGTTGAATGAGCAGTTCTTC	CASRPSEGLNEQFF
NA	once	TRBV2	TRBJ1-5	TGTGCCAGTTCCACAGTTAGTAGCAATCAGCCCCAGCATTTT	CASSTVSSNQPQHF
TRBD2	NA	TRBV7-6	TRBJ2-7	TGTGCCAGCAGCTTAGCGCCTAGCGGGGACACCGGGTCCTACGAGCAGTACTTC	CASSLAPSGDTGSYEQYF
NA	once	TRBV11-1	TRBJ1-4	TGTGCCAGCGGCTTCAATGAAAAACTGTTTTTT	CASGFNEKLFF
NA	once	TRBV2	TRBJ1-2	TGTGCCAGCACTCTCGGCGAGAGATACAGATTC	CASTLGERYRF
NA	NA	TRBV7-9	TRBJ2-5	TGTGCCAGCAGTCCAAATGGGGGTATTTTGGAGACCCAGTACTTC	CASSPNGGILETQYF
NA	NA	TRBV20-1	TRBJ2-5	TGCAGTGCATACCGAGGGGAGACCCAGTACTTC	CSAYRGETQYF
NA	many	TRBV7-9	TRBJ1-4	TGTGCCAGCAGCACGCCGGGGGCAGATGAAAAACTGTTTTTT	CASSTPGADEKLFF
NA	many	TRBV7-8	TRBJ2-1	TGTGCCAGCAGCTTAGGGGGTTACTCCTACAATGAGCAGTTCTTC	CASSLGGYSYNEQFF
TRBD1	NA	TRBV11-1	TRBJ2-7	TGTGCCAGCAGCCCGGGACAGGGGTTCCACGAGCAGTACTTC	CASSPGQGFHEQYF
NA	NA	TRBV10-3	TRBJ1-1	TGTGCCATCAGTGCAGGAGGCCAATCTCTCACTGAAGCTTTCTTT	CAISAGGQSLTEAFF
NA	NA	TRBV24-1	TRBJ2-7	TGTGCCACCAGTGATCCTATCGACCCCTACGAGCAGTACTTC	CATSDPIDPYEQYF
NA	few	TRBV15	TRBJ1-5	TGTGCCACCAGCAGAGGGGTCGGGCAGCCCCAGCATTTT	CATSRGVGQPQHF
NA	NA	TRBV29-1	TRBJ1-4	TGCAGCGTTGTCGGGGATGGGGCTAATGAAAAACTGTTTTTT	CSVVGDGANEKLFF
TRBD2	NA	TRBV11-2	TRBJ2-1	TGTGCCAGCAGCTTAGATCCGGCTAGCGGGAACAATGAGCAGTTCTTC	CASSLDPASGNNEQFF
TRBD1	many	TRBV6-2/TRBV6-3	TRBJ2-1	TGTGCCAGCAGTTACGGGACCTCAGGGGGCTTCAATGAGCAGTTCTTC	CASSYGTSGGFNEQFF
TRBD1	NA	TRBV5-1	TRBJ1-1	TGCGCCAGCAGCTTGGCGGGACAGGGGGCGAGCAACACTGAAGCTTTCTTT	CASSLAGQGASNTEAFF
TRBD2	NA	TRBV20-1	TRBJ2-1	TGCAGTGCTAGAGATAGAATCGGGACTAGCGGGGGCTACAATGAGCAGTTCTTC	CSARDRIGTSGGYNEQFF
NA	NA	TRBV7-3	TRBJ2-7	TGTGCCAGGATCTTAGTAGACTACGAGCAGTACTTC	CARILVDYEQYF
TRBD1	NA	TRBV6-1	TRBJ2-1	TGTGCCAGCAGTGAATGGGGACAGAGCAATGAGCAGTTCTTC	CASSEWGQSNEQFF
TRBD1	NA	TRBV6-4	TRBJ2-1	TGTGCCAGCAGTGTCGAGGGGGCGGAGGAGCAGTTCTTC	CASSVEGAEEQFF
NA	NA	TRBV18	TRBJ2-1	TGTGCCAGCTCACTGACTGTCGCTGAGCAGTTCTTC	CASSLTVAEQFF
NA	NA	TRBV7-7	TRBJ2-3	TGTGCTAGCAGCTTAGATTCTTGGGATACGCAGTATTTT	CASSLDSWDTQYF
TRBD1	many	TRBV10-3	TRBJ2-7	TGTGCCATCACCACCCCGACAGGGGGTACCCACGAGCAGTACTTC	CAITTPTGGTHEQYF
TRBD1	once	TRBV15	TRBJ2-1	TGTGCCACCAGCCCCAGACAGGGTAGGAATGAGCAGTTCTTC	CATSPRQGRNEQFF
TRBD2	NA	TRBV2	TRBJ2-3	TGTGCCAGAGCGGGACCGACGATGGATACGCAGTATTTT	CARAGPTMDTQYF
TRBD2	many	TRBV6-6	TRBJ2-5	TGTGCCAGCAGTTACCTAGCGGGATTGGAGACCCAGTACTTC	CASSYLAGLETQYF
TRBD2	once	TRBV29-1	TRBJ2-2	TGCAGCGTTGGACCTAGCGGGAGGGGCACCGGGGAGCTGTTTTTT	CSVGPSGRGTGELFF